The present T cell receptor (beta chain) was sequenced within a study of blood T cell repertoires in COVID-19. TCRdb keeps only in-frame clones here, not all; method: immunoSEQ multiplex PCR. The sample lists 70,000 or so clones, under 90% occurring once. The CDR3 length is 12 residues. The germline V gene encodes CDR1 MDHEN and CDR2 SYDVKM. V was trimmed by 2 bases and J by 3 bases, leaving 4 bases between them. The receptor's source is a man aged 70 or older with active or convalescent COVID-19. The sample taken for sequencing was peripheral blood. The rearrangement joins TRBV28 to TRBJ1-2; D gene ambiguous. The CDR3 region is CASSLQYYGYTF. The CDR3 DNA sequence: TGTGCCAGCAGTTTACAGTACTATGGCTACACCTTC.